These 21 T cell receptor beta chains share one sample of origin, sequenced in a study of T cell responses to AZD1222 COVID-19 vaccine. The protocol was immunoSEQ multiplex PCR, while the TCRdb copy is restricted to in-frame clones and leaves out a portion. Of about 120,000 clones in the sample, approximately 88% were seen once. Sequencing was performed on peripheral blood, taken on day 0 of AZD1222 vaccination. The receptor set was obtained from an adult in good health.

CDR3 nucleotides: TGTGCCAGCAGCTTGTGGGACGCCCAGGTTTCACCCCTCCACTTT. Its translation is CASSLWDAQVSPLHF. The chain links TRBV7-3 to TRBJ1-6; perhaps TRBD1 as D (5 bases). The germline V gene has CDR1 SGHTA and CDR2 FQGTGA. CDR3 size: 15 residues. Trimming removed 3 bases at V and 9 bases at J, with 15 bases between.

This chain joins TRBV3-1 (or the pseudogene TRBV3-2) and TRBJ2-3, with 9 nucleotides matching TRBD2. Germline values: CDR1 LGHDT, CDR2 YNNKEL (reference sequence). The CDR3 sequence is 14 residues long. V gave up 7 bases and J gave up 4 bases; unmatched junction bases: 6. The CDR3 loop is CASTRRTSADTQYF. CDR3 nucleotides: TGTGCCAGCACCCGCCGGACTAGCGCAGATACGCAGTATTTT.

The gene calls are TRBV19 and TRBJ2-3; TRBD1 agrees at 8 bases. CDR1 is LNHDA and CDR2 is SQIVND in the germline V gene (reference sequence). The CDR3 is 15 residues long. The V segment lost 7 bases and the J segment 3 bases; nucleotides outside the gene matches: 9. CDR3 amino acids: CASTPQGAWTDTQYF. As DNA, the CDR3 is TGTGCCAGTACCCCTCAGGGGGCGTGGACAGATACGCAGTATTTT.

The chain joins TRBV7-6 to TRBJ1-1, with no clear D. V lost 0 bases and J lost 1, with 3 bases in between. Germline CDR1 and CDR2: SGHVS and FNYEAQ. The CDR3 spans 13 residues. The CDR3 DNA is TGTGCCAGCAGCTTAGCTAGGAACACTGAAGCTTTCTTT. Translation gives CASSLARNTEAFF.

In DNA form, the CDR3 reads TGTGCCAGCGACAGGGGGGGGTGGTACTACAATGAGCAGTTCTTC. This encodes CASDRGGWYYNEQFF. The rearrangement joins TRBV21-1 to TRBJ2-1; the table gives TRBD1 as D, unverified against the DNA. TRBV21-1 is a documented pseudogene. CDR3 length: 15 residues.

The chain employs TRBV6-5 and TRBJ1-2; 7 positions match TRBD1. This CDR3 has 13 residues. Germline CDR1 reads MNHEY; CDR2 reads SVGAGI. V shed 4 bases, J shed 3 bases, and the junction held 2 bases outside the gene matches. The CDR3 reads CASSFDRDYGYTF. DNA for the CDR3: TGTGCCAGCAGTTTCGACAGGGACTATGGCTACACCTTC.

CDR3 sequence (DNA): TGTGCCAGCTCACCATCTTTTCTGGGCAGCGGGAACACTGAAGCTTTCTTT. It is translated as CASSPSFLGSGNTEAFF. The chain recombines TRBV18 with TRBJ1-1; D ambiguous. V was pared by 2 bases and J by 1 base, with 17 bases between. Per germline, CDR1 KGHSH and CDR2 LQKENI. This CDR3 is built from 17 residues.

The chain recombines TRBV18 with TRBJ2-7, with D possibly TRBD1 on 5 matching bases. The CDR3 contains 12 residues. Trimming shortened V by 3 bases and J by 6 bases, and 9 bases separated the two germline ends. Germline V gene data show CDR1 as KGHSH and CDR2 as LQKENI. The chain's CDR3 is CASSPGHLEQYF. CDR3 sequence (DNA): TGTGCCAGCTCACCGGGGCACCTCGAGCAGTACTTC.

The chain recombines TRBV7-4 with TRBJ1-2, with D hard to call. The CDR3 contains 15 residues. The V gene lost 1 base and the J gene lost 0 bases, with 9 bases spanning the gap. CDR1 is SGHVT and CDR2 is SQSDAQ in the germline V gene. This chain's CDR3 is CASSLVLAPNYGYTF. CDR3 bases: TGTGCCAGCAGCTTAGTACTCGCCCCTAACTATGGCTACACCTTC. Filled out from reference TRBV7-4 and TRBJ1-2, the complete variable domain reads GAGVSQSPRYKVAKRGRDVALRCDSISGHVTLYWYRQTLGQGSEVLTYSQSDAQRDKSGRPSGRFSAERPERSVSTLKIQRTEQGDSAVYLCASSLVLAPNYGYTFGSGTRLTVV.

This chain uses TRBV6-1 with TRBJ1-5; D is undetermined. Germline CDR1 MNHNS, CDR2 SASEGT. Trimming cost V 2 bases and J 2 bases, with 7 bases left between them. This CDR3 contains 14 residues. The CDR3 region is CASSEFGGNQPQHF. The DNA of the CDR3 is TGTGCCAGCAGTGAATTTGGGGGCAATCAGCCCCAGCATTTT.

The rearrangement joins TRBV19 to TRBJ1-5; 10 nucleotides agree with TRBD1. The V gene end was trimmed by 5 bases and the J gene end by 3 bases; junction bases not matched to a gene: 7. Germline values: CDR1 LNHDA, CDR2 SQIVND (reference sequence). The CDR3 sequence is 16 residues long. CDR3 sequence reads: CASSSRDRGYNQPQHF. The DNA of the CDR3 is TGTGCCAGTAGTTCCCGGGACAGGGGTTACAATCAGCCCCAGCATTTT.

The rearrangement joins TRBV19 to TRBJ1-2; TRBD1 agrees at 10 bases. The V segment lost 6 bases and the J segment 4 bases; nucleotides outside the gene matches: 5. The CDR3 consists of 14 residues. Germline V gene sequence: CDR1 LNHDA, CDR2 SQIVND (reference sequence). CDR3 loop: CASRSTGGAYGYTF. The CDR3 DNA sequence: TGTGCCAGTAGGTCGACAGGGGGCGCCTATGGCTACACCTTC. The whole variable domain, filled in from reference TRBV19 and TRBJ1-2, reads DGGITQSPKYLFRKEGQNVTLSCEQNLNHDAMYWYRQDPGQGLRLIYYSQIVNDFQKGDIAEGYSVSREKKESFPLTVTSAQKNPTAFYLCASRSTGGAYGYTFGSGTRLTVV.

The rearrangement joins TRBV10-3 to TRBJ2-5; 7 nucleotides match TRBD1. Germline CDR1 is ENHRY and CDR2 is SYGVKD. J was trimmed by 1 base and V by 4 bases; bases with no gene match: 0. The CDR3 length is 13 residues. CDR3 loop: CAISGDSQETQYF. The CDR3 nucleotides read TGTGCCATCAGTGGGGACAGCCAAGAGACCCAGTACTTC.

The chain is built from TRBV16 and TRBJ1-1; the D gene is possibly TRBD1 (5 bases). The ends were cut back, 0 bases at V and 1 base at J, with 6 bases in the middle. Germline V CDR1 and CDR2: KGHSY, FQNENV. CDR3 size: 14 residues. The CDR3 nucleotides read TGTGCCAGCAGCCAATCCGGGGGGAACACTGAAGCTTTCTTT. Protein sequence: CASSQSGGNTEAFF.

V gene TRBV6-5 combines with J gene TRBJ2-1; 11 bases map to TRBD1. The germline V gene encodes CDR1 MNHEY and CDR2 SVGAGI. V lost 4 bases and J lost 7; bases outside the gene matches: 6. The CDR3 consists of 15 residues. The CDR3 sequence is CASSFRTGGENEQFF. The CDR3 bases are TGTGCCAGCAGTTTTAGGACAGGGGGCGAAAATGAGCAGTTCTTC.

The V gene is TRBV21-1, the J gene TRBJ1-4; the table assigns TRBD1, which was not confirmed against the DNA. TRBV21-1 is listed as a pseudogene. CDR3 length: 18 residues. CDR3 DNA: TGTGCCAGCAGCAAACCCAGGGGCCTAGAAGCGGATGATGAAAAACTGTTTTTT. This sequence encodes CASSKPRGLEADDEKLFF.

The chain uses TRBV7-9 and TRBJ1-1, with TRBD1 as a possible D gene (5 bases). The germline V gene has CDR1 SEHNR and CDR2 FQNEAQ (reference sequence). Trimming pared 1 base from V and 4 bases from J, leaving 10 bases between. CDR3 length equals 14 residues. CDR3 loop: CASSLGGARTEAFF. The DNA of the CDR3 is TGTGCCAGCAGCTTAGGAGGGGCGCGCACTGAAGCTTTCTTT.

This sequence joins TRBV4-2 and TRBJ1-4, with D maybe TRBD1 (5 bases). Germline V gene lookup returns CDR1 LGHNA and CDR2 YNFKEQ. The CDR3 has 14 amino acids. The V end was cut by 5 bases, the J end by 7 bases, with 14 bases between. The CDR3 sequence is CASSGTVVGEKLFF. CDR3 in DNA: TGTGCCAGCAGCGGGACGGTCGTTGGTGAAAAACTGTTTTTT.

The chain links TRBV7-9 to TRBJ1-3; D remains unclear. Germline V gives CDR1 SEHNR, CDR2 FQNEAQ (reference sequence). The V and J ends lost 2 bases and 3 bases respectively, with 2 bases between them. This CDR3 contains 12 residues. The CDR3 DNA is TGTGCCAGCAGCTTACTTGGAAACACCATATATTTT. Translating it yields CASSLLGNTIYF.

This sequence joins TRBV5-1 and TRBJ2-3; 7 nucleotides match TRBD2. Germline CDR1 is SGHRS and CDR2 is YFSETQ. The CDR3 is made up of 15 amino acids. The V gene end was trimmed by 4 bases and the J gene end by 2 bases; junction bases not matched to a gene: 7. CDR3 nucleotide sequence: TGCGCCAGCAGCCCCCCCGCGGGGGTCACAGATACGCAGTATTTT. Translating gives CASSPPAGVTDTQYF.

CDR3 in DNA: TGTGCCAGCAGGACAGGGTCCGGTGAGCAGTTCTTC. Translation gives CASRTGSGEQFF. The chain employs TRBV6-5 and TRBJ2-1; 7 nucleotides line up with TRBD1. The CDR3 consists of 12 residues. Germline CDR1 MNHEY, CDR2 SVGAGI. Trimming took 6 bases from V and 9 from J; bases not matched to a gene: 5.